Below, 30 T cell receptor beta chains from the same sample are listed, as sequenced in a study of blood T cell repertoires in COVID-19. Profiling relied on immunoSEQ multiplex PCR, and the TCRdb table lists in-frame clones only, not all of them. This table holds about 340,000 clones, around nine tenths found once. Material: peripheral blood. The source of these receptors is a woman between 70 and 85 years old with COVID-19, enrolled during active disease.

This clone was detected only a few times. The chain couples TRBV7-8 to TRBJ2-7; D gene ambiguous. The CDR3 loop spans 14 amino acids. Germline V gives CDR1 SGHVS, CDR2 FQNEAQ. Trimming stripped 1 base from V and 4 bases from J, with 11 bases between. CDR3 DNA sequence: TGTGCCAGCAGCTTAGGTAATACAAATTACGAGCAGTACTTC. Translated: CASSLGNTNYEQYF.

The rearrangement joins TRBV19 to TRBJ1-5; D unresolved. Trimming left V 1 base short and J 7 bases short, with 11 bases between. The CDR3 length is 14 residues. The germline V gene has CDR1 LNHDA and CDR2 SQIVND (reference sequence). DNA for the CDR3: TGTGCCAGTAGTATAGGAGGATCTTGGCAGCCCCAGCATTTT. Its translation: CASSIGGSWQPQHF.

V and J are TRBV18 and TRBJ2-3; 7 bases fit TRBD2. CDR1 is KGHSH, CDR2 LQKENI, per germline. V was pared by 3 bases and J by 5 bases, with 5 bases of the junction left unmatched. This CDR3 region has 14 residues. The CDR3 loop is CASSPWEGRDTQYF. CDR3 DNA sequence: TGTGCCAGCTCACCTTGGGAGGGCCGAGATACGCAGTATTTT.

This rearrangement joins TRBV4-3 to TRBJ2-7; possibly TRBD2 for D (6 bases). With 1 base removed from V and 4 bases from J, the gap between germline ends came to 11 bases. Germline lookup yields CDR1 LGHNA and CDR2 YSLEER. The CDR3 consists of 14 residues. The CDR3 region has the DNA TGCGCCAGCAGCCAAGGGTTGGGGGGTTACGAGCAGTACTTC. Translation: CASSQGLGGYEQYF.

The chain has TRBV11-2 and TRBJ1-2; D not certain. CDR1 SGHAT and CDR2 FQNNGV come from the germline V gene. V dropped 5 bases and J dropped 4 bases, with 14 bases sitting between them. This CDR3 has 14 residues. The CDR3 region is CASSSLTPTYGYTF. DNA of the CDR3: TGTGCCAGCAGCAGCCTCACTCCCACCTATGGCTACACCTTC.

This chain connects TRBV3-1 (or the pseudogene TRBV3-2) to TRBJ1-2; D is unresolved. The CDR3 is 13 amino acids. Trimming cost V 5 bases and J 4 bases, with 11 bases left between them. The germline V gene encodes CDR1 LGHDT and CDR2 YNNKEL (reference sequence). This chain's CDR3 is CASSIASPYGYTF. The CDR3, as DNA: TGTGCCAGCAGCATAGCATCCCCCTATGGCTACACCTTC.

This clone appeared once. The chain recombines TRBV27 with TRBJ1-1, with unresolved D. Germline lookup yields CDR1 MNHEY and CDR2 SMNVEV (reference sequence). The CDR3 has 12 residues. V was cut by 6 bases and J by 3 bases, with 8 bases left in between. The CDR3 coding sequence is TGTGCCAGCAGCTCCCTTTACACTGAAGCTTTCTTT. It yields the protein CASSSLYTEAFF.

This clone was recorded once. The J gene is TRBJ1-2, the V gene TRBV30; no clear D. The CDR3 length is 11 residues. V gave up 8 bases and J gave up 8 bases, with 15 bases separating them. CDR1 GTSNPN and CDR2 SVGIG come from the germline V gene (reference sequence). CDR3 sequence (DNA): TGTGCCCGAGACAATACGGGAGGCTACACCTTC. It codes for CARDNTGGYTF.

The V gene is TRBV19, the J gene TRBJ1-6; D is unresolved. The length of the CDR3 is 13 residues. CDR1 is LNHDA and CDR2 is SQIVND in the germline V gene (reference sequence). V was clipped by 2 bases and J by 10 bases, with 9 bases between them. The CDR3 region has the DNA TGTGCCAGTAGTATAAACGGGGAGTCACCCCTCCACTTT. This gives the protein CASSINGESPLHF.

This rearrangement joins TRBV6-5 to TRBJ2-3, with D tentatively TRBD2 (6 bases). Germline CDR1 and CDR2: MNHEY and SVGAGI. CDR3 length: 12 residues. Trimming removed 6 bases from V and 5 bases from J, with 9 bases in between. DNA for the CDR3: TGTGCCAGCAGCCCGGGACTAGATACGCAGTATTTT. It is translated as CASSPGLDTQYF.

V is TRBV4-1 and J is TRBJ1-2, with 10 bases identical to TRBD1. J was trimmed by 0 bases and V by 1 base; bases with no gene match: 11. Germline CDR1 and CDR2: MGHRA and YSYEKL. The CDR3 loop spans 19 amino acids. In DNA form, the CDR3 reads TGCGCCAGCAGCCAAGCCTTGGGACAGGGGATCCTAGCTAACTATGGCTACACCTTC. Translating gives CASSQALGQGILANYGYTF.

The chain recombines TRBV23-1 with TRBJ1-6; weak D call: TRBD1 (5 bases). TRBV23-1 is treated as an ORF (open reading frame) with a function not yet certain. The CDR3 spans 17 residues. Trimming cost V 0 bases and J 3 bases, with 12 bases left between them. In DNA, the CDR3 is TGCGCCAGCAGTCAATCAACAGGCGATGTCTATAATTCACCCCTCCACTTT. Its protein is CASSQSTGDVYNSPLHF.

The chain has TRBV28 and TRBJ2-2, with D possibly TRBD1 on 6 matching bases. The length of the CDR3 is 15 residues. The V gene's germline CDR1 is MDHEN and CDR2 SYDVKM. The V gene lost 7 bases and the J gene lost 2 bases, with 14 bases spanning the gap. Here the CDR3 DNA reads TGTGCCAGCACTCCTTACAGGGATAACACCGGGGAGCTGTTTTTT. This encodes CASTPYRDNTGELFF.

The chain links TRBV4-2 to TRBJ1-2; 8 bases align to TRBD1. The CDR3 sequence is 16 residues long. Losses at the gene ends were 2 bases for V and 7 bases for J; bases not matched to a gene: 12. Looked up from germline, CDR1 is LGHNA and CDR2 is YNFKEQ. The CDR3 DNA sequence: TGTGCCAGCAGCCAAACCTCGACAGGGGTAACGGCTGGCTACACCTTC. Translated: CASSQTSTGVTAGYTF.

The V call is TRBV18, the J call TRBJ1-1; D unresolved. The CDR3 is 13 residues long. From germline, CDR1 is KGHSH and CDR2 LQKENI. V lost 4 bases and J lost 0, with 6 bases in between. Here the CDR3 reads CASSQAVNTEAFF. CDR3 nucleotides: TGTGCCAGCTCACAGGCGGTGAACACTGAAGCTTTCTTT.

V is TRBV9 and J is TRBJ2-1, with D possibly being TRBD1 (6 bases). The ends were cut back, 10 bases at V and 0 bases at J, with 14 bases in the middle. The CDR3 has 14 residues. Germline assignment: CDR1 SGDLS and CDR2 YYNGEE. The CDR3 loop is CASQDSSSYNEQFF. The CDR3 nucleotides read TGTGCCTCCCAGGACAGTTCCTCCTACAATGAGCAGTTCTTC.

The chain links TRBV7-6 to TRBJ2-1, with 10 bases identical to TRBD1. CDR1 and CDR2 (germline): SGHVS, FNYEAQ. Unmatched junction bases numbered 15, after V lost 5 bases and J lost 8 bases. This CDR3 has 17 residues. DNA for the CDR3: TGTGCCAGCAGCCGCAGGGTTGGGACAGGGGCGCGGGATGAGCAGTTCTTC. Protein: CASSRRVGTGARDEQFF.

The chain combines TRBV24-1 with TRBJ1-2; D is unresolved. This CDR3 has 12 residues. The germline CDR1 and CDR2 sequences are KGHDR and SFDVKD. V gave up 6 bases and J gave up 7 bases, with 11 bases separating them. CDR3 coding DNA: TGTGCCACCAGTAGCGGGAAAGGTGGCTACACCTTC. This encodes CATSSGKGGYTF.

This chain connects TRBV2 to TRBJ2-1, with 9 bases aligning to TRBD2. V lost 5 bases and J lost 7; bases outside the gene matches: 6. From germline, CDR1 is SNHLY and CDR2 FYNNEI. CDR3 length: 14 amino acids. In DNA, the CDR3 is TGTGCCAGCAGTCAGACTAGCGGCCAGAATGAGCAGTTCTTC. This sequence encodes CASSQTSGQNEQFF. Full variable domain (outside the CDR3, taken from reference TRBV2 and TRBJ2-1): EPEVTQTPSHQVTQMGQEVILRCVPISNHLYFYWYRQILGQKVEFLVSFYNNEISEKSEIFDDQFSVERPDGSNFTLKIRSTKLEDSAMYFCASSQTSGQNEQFFGPGTRLTVL.

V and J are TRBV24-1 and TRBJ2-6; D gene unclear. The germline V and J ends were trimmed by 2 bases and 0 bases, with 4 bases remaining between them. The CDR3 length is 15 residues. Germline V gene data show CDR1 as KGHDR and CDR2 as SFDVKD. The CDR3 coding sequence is TGTGCCACCAGTGATTCCAGCTCTGGGGCCAACGTCCTGACTTTC. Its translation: CATSDSSSGANVLTF.

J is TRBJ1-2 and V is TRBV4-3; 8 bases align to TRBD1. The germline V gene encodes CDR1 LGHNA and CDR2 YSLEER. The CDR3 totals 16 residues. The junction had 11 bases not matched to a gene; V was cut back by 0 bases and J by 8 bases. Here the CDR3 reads CASSQDPGQGARGYTF. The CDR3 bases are TGCGCCAGCAGCCAAGACCCCGGGCAGGGGGCAAGAGGCTACACCTTC.

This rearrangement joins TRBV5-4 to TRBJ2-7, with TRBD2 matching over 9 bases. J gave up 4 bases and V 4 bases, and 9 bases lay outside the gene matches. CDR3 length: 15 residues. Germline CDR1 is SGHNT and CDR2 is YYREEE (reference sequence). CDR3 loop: CASSTPPGLAYEQYF. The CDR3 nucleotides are TGTGCCAGCAGCACTCCTCCGGGACTAGCTTACGAGCAGTACTTC.

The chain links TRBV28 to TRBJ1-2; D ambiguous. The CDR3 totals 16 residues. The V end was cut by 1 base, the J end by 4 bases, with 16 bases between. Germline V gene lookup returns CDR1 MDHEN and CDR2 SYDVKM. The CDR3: CASSLSLLGVGYGYTF. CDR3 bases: TGTGCCAGCAGTTTATCACTTCTCGGAGTGGGCTATGGCTACACCTTC.

CDR3 loop: CASSPSQNTEAFF. CDR3 in DNA: TGTGCCAGCAGTCCATCACAGAACACTGAAGCTTTCTTT. V gene TRBV12-3 or TRBV12-4 combines with J gene TRBJ1-1, with D hard to call. Between the trimmed V and J ends, which lost 5 bases and 1 base, there was a span of 8 bases. The CDR3 sequence is 13 residues long.

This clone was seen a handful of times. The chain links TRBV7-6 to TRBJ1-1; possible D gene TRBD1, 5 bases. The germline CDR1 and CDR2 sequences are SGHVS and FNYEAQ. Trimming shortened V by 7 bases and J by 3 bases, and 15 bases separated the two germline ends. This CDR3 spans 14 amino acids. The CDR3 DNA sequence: TGTGCCAGCACCTCCGCAGGGCTGCACACTGAAGCTTTCTTT. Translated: CASTSAGLHTEAFF.

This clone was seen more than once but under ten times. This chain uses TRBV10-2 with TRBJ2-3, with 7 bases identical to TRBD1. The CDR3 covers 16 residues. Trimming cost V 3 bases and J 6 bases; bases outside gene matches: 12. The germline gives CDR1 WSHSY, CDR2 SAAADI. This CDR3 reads CASSDPIEGDSDTQYF. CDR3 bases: TGCGCCAGCAGTGACCCAATAGAAGGGGACAGTGATACGCAGTATTTT.

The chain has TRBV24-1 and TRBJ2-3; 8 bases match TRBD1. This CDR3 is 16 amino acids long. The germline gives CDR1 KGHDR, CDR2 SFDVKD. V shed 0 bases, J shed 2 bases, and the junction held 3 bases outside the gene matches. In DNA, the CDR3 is TGTGCCACCAGTGATTTGCTGGACAGGGACACAGATACGCAGTATTTT. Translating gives CATSDLLDRDTDTQYF.

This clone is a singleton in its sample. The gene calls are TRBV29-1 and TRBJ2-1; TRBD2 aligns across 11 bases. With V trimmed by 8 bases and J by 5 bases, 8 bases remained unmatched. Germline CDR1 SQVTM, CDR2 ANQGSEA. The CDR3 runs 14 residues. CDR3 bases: TGCAGCTCGGTAGCGGGGGGGCCGGACAATGAGCAGTTCTTC. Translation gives CSSVAGGPDNEQFF.

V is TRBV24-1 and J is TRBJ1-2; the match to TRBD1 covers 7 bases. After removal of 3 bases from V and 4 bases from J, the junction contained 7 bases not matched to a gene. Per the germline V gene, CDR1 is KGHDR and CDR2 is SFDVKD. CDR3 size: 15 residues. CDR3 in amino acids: CATSDLQGRGYGYTF. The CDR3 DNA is TGTGCCACCAGTGATCTACAGGGGAGAGGCTATGGCTACACCTTC.

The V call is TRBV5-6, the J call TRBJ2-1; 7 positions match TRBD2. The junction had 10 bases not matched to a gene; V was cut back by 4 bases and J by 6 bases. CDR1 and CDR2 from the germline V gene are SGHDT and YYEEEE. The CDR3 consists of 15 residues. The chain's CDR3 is CASSPGGGRTNEQFF. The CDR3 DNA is TGTGCCAGCAGCCCCGGGGGAGGGCGGACCAATGAGCAGTTCTTC. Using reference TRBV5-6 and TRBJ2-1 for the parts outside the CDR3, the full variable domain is DAGVTQSPTHLIKTRGQQVTLRCSPKSGHDTVSWYQQALGQGPQFIFQYYEEEERQRGNFPDRFSGHQFPNYSSELNVNALLLGDSALYLCASSPGGGRTNEQFFGPGTRLTVL.